The 7 T cell receptor beta chains below all came from one sample that was sequenced in a study of cytomegalovirus exposure and HLA in healthy donors (dated by TCRdb to the late 2010s). The library was made by the immunoSEQ multiplex PCR assay. The table comes from immuneACCESS by way of TCRdb, which keeps in-frame sequences with V and J called. Part of the clones is missing from these tables; in studies checked, under half for an unresolved V gene and the rest for unknown reasons. Recorded for this sample are 70,000 to 80,000 clones; approximately 94% of them occurred a single time. Of the sample, approximately 3% falls within the top ten clones. The specimen was PBMCs. These receptors were obtained from a woman between 18 and 29 years old in good health and CMV-seropositive.

The chain carries TRBV4-1 and TRBJ2-2; TRBD2 agrees at 16 bases. The CDR3 is made up of 18 amino acids. J gave up 7 bases and V 4 bases, and 9 bases lay outside the gene matches. Germline CDR1 and CDR2: MGHRA and YSYEKL. CDR3 amino acids: CASSPGLAGGLMNGELFF. The CDR3, as DNA: TGCGCCAGCAGCCCGGGACTAGCGGGGGGGCTTATGAACGGGGAGCTGTTTTTT.

This chain joins TRBV27 and TRBJ2-7; TRBD2 is a possible D gene (5 bases). Germline-derived CDR1 and CDR2 are MNHEY and SMNVEV (reference sequence). The CDR3 sequence is 14 residues long. Trimming pared 7 bases from V and 3 bases from J, leaving 16 bases between. DNA for the CDR3: TGTGCCAGCACGACGCGGGTGGGGAACTACGAGCAGTACTTC. Amino acids: CASTTRVGNYEQYF.

The chain combines TRBV7-9 with TRBJ1-3; D ambiguous. The V gene lost 0 bases and the J gene lost 5 bases, with 8 bases spanning the gap. In germline, CDR1 is SEHNR, CDR2 FQNEAQ (reference sequence). This CDR3 spans 14 amino acids. The CDR3 here is CASSLAAVRNTIYF. CDR3 in DNA: TGTGCCAGCAGCTTAGCTGCAGTGCGAAACACCATATATTTT.

This chain connects TRBV9 to TRBJ2-7, with 8 bases fitting TRBD1. The CDR3 sequence is 15 residues long. Trimming took 4 bases from V and 4 from J; bases not matched to a gene: 10. The germline CDR1 and CDR2 sequences are SGDLS and YYNGEE. CDR3 protein: CASSLKDRDVYEQYF. CDR3 DNA: TGTGCCAGCAGCTTAAAGGACAGGGACGTATACGAGCAGTACTTC.

The chain recombines TRBV7-2 with TRBJ1-3; D is unresolved. Looked up from germline, CDR1 is SGHTA and CDR2 is FQGNSA. The CDR3 consists of 13 residues. V lost 4 bases to trimming and J lost 4 bases, with 8 bases between them. In nucleotides, the CDR3 is TGTGCCAGCAGCTCAGATGTGGGAAACACCATATATTTT. Translating gives CASSSDVGNTIYF. The entire variable domain, with the rest obtained from reference TRBV7-2 and TRBJ1-3, is as follows: GAGVSQSPSNKVTEKGKDVELRCDPISGHTALYWYRQSLGQGLEFLIYFQGNSAPDKSGLPSDRFSAERTGGSVSTLTIQRTQQEDSAVYLCASSSDVGNTIYFGEGSWLTVV.

The chain has TRBV5-1 and TRBJ2-1; possible D gene TRBD1, 6 bases. Germline CDR1 reads SGHRS; CDR2 reads YFSETQ. V gave up 2 bases and J gave up 5 bases, with 23 bases separating them. The CDR3 loop spans 18 amino acids. CDR3 loop: CASSFTHLLSGTNNEQFF. CDR3 nucleotides: TGCGCCAGCAGCTTTACCCACCTCCTAAGTGGGACAAACAATGAGCAGTTCTTC.

The genes are TRBV28 and TRBJ1-5; the D is unclear. Germline assignment: CDR1 MDHEN and CDR2 SYDVKM. This CDR3 is built from 15 residues. The V and J ends lost 6 bases and 0 bases respectively, with 12 bases between them. The CDR3 bases are TGTGCCAGCAGCACGAGGTACCATAGCAATCAGCCCCAGCATTTT. Protein product: CASSTRYHSNQPQHF. The variable domain in full, with the rest retrieved from reference TRBV28 and TRBJ1-5, is DVKVTQSSRYLVKRTGEKVFLECVQDMDHENMFWYRQDPGLGLRLIYFSYDVKMKEKGDIPEGYSVSREKKERFSLILESASTNQTSMYLCASSTRYHSNQPQHFGDGTRLSIL.